The source of this T cell receptor (beta chain) is a study of CD8 T cells in Susac syndrome. Study-wide results and limits: TCR sequencing and HLA analysis covered a relatively small number of individuals.

The sequenced target, TCR beta, came from blood CD8+ and CD4+ T cells. The controls were healthy donors who were matched for age and sex. After removal of 5 bases from V and 5 bases from J, the junction contained 9 bases not matched to a gene. CDR1 is SGHTA and CDR2 is FQGNSA in the germline V gene. This CDR3 region has 15 residues. Note on this clonotype: Its antigen is currently unknown.

The RNA input was about 0.5 to 1 ug, and it was reverse transcribed with random hexamers. It was immunoSEQ multiplex PCR that amplified TCR beta CDR3 across 54 Vbeta and 13 Jbeta. TCRdb re-derived calls from the immunoSEQ multiplex PCR reads in MiXCR, one entry per CDR3 protein. The data hold fewer than 200,000 distinct CDR3 sequences, with approximately 94% observed a single time. The chain employs TRBV7-2 and TRBJ2-1, with 7 bases fitting TRBD2. Sample: CD4+ T cells from PBMCs. The origin of this receptor is a human donor in good health. The CDR3: CASSPFAGVNNEQFF. In DNA, the CDR3 is TGTGCCAGCAGCCCTTTTGCGGGAGTGAACAATGAGCAGTTCTTC.